This T cell receptor (beta chain) came from a study of T cells in narcolepsy. Overall study context: Donors had narcolepsy type 1 or type 2, or were healthy controls.

The data were produced by immunoSEQ multiplex PCR, yet TCRdb's version contains in-frame clones alone and is incomplete. The data contain about 33,000 clones, about 90% of them seen just once; the ten biggest clones take up 1% to 1.5%. Points on this clone: The antigen remains unidentified.

Between the trimmed V and J ends, which lost 5 bases and 1 base, there was a span of 12 bases. In germline, CDR1 is MDHEN, CDR2 SYDVKM. CDR3 length equals 14 residues. Regarding the study as a whole: Autoreactive clone sequences were missing from some blood memory CD4+ repertoires. Comparing one patient's CSF and blood CD4+ clonotypes highlighted HCRT- and TRIB2-specific autoreactive clonotypes. Blood of same and different patients, but not healthy controls, reportedly held recurring autoreactive clonotypes.

Sequenced: CD45RA- memory CD4+ T cells from PBMCs. This TCR was sampled from a human donor with narcolepsy. The chain is built from TRBV28 and TRBJ2-7, with unresolved D. The CDR3 coding sequence is TGTGCCAGCAGTCCTCCGGGTCCATCCTACGAGCAGTACTTC. This encodes CASSPPGPSYEQYF.